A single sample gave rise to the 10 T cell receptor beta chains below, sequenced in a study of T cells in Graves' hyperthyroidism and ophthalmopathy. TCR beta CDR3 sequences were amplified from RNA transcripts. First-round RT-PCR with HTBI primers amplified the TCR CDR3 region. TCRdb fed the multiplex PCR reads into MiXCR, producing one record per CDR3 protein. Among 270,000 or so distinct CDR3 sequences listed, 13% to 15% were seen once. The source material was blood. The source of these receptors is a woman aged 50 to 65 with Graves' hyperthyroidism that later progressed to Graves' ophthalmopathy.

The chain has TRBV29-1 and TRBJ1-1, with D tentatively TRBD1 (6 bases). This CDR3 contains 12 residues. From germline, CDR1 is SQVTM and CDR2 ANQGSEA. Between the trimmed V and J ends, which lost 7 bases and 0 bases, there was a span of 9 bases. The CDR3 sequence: CSGGQLNTEAFF. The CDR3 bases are TGCAGCGGTGGACAGTTGAACACTGAAGCTTTCTTT.

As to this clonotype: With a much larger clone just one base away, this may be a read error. CDR3 DNA: TGCAGTGCCCCCAATCCCGGACAGAGGGTCTCCGGGGAGCTGTTTTTT. This translates into CSAPNPGQRVSGELFF. The gene calls are TRBV20-1 and TRBJ2-2; the D gene is possibly TRBD1 (6 bases). V shed 6 bases and J shed 6 bases, with 23 bases lying between them. Germline V lookup: CDR1 DFQATT, CDR2 SNEGSKA (reference sequence). There are 16 residues in the CDR3.

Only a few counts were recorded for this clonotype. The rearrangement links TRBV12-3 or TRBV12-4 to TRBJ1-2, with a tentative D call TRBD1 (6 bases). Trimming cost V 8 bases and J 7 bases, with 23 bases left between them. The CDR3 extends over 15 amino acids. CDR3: CASYSQSGGSAGYTF. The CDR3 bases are TGTGCCAGCTACAGCCAATCTGGGGGCTCGGCTGGCTACACCTTC.

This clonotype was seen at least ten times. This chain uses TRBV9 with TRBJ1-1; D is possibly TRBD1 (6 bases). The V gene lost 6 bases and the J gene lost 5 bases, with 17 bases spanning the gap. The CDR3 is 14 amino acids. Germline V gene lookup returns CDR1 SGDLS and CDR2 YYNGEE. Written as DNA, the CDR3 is TGTGCCAGCACCGAGGGGGAGGGTTGGACTGAAGCTTTCTTT. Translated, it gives CASTEGEGWTEAFF.

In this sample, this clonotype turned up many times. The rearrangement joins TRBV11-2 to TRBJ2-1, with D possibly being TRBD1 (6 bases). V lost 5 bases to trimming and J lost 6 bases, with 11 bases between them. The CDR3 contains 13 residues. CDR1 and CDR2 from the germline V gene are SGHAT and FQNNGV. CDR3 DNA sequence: TGTGCCAGCAGCGGTACCAGGGGCAATGAGCAGTTCTTC. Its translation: CASSGTRGNEQFF.

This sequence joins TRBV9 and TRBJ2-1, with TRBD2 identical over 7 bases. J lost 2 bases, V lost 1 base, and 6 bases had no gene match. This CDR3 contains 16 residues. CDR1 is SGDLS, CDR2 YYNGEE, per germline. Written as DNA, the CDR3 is TGTGCCAGCAGCGTACTAGCGGACGGAGCCTACAATGAGCAGTTCTTC. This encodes CASSVLADGAYNEQFF.

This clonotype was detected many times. CDR3 coding DNA: TGTGCCAGCAGTTACTCGGATCACTCTGGGGCCAACGTCCTGACTTTC. Protein: CASSYSDHSGANVLTF. The chain couples TRBV6-5 to TRBJ2-6; no reliable D call. Per the germline V gene, CDR1 is MNHEY and CDR2 is SVGAGI. The CDR3 loop spans 16 amino acids. Trimming shortened V by 0 bases and J by 0 bases, and 6 bases separated the two germline ends.

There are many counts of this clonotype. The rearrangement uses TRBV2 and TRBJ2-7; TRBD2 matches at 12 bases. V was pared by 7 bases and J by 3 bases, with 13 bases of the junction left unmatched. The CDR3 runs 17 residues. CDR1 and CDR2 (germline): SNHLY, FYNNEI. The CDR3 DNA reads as TGTGCCAGCAAGACTAGCGGGAGCTTGGGCTCTCGCTACGAGCAGTACTTC. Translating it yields CASKTSGSLGSRYEQYF.

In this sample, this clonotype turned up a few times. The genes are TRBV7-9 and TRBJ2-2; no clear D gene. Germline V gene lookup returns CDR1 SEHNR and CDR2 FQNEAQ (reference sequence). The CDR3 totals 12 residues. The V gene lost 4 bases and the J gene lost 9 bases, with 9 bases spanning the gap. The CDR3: CASSYAYRELFF. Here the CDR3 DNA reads TGTGCCAGCAGCTACGCTTACCGGGAGCTGTTTTTT.

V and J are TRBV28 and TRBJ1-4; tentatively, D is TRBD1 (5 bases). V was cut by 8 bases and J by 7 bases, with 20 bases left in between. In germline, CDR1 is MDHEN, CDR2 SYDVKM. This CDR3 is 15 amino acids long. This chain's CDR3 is CASGKRASGGEKLFF. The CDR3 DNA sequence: TGTGCCAGCGGAAAGAGAGCGAGTGGGGGTGAAAAACTGTTTTTT.